The clone carrying this TCR beta chain was seen a handful of times. The antigen is undetermined. This sample stems from a study of shared clonotypes between healthy human individuals. Findings and limits, study-wide: Represented genetic and exposure-history diversity was restricted by having few donors.

Sequencing used immunoSEQ multiplex PCR; TCRdb keeps in-frame clones, though not all of them. The data show roughly 510,000 clones, around 79% seen once. Per germline, CDR1 MDHEN and CDR2 SYDVKM. The CDR3 sequence is 20 residues long. With 5 bases clipped from V and 6 bases from J, the junction kept 27 bases outside the gene matches. The rearrangement links TRBV28 to TRBJ2-7; 8 positions match TRBD2. This sequence was found in a woman aged 40 to 50 in good health. Some clones in this sample may be carry-over from other donors' samples. What was sequenced was PBMCs. The CDR3 reads CASSPKPFSGSWAPFSEQYF. The CDR3 DNA follows: TGTGCCAGCAGTCCAAAACCCTTCAGCGGGAGTTGGGCCCCGTTTTCCGAGCAGTACTTC.